The next 29 T cell receptor beta chains were all read from a single sample in a study of T cells in Graves' hyperthyroidism and ophthalmopathy. Regions amplified from RNA transcripts were the TCR beta CDR3 regions. The TCR CDR3 was amplified in a first-round RT-PCR using the HTBI primer set. TCRdb re-called the multiplex PCR reads with MiXCR, one entry per CDR3 protein. The data hold 700,000 or so distinct CDR3 sequences, with around 13% observed a single time. Sequencing was performed on blood. These TCRs come from a woman aged 50 to 65 with Graves' ophthalmopathy.

This clonotype was picked up a small number of times. This sequence joins TRBV11-2 and TRBJ2-1, with 9 bases that match TRBD2. V shed 5 bases, J shed 6 bases, and the junction held 5 bases outside the gene matches. Germline CDR1 and CDR2: SGHAT and FQNNGV. This CDR3 is 14 amino acids long. The CDR3 nucleotides read TGTGCCAGCAGCGACACTAGCGGGCCCAATGAGCAGTTCTTC. Protein sequence: CASSDTSGPNEQFF.

In this sample, this clonotype turned up a few times. J is TRBJ1-4 and V is TRBV6-2 or TRBV6-3, with D perhaps TRBD1 (5 bases). The germline V and J ends were trimmed by 0 bases and 5 bases, with 10 bases remaining between them. Germline V gene lookup returns CDR1 MNHEY and CDR2 SVGEGT. The length of the CDR3 is 15 residues. This CDR3 is CASSYSGTINEKLFF. The CDR3 DNA is TGTGCCAGCAGTTACTCCGGGACGATAAATGAAAAACTGTTTTTT.

This clonotype was observed many times. This chain links TRBV28 with TRBJ2-7; D may be TRBD1 (5 bases). Germline V gene sequence: CDR1 MDHEN, CDR2 SYDVKM. This CDR3 contains 13 residues. Trimming took off 5 bases at V and 5 bases at J, with 13 bases between the two ends. The CDR3 DNA follows: TGTGCCAGCAGTCCCAGGGTAAGCGACGAGCAGTACTTC. Amino acid sequence: CASSPRVSDEQYF.

This rearrangement joins TRBV9 to TRBJ1-4; maybe TRBD1 (6 bases). CDR1 is SGDLS and CDR2 is YYNGEE in the germline V gene. Trimming took 0 bases from V and 8 from J, leaving 11 bases between them. This CDR3 contains 14 residues. CDR3 nucleotide sequence: TGTGCCAGCAGCGTAGGTACAGGGAACGAAAAACTGTTTTTT. Translated, it gives CASSVGTGNEKLFF.

This clonotype has a count of ten or more. The CDR3 region is CASSQGTGGYYEQYF. The DNA of the CDR3 is TGTGCCAGCAGTCAAGGGACAGGGGGATACTACGAGCAGTACTTC. This chain uses TRBV7-2 with TRBJ2-7; the match to TRBD1 covers 11 bases. The V gene's germline CDR1 is SGHTA and CDR2 FQGNSA. The CDR3 length is 15 residues. The V segment lost 6 bases and the J segment 3 bases; nucleotides outside the gene matches: 7.

This clonotype occurred once. This rearrangement joins TRBV18 to TRBJ2-5, with 9 bases matching TRBD2. The V gene end was trimmed by 1 base and the J gene end by 3 bases; junction bases not matched to a gene: 6. Per germline, CDR1 KGHSH and CDR2 LQKENI. This CDR3 is built from 16 residues. DNA for the CDR3: TGTGCCAGCTCACCACGGGCTAGCGGGATCGAAGAGACCCAGTACTTC. Translating it yields CASSPRASGIEETQYF.

This clonotype has at least ten counts. The V and J genes are TRBV4-3 and TRBJ2-7, with 10 bases identical to TRBD2. J was trimmed by 4 bases and V by 4 bases; bases with no gene match: 10. The CDR3 has 16 amino acids. The germline gives CDR1 LGHNA, CDR2 YSLEER. The CDR3 is CASSPYLAGDAYEQYF. The CDR3 DNA follows: TGCGCCAGCAGCCCGTATCTAGCGGGGGACGCTTACGAGCAGTACTTC.

This clonotype has a count of ten or more. One end of the junction does not line up with germline, which may come from a read error. This chain uses TRBV20-1 with TRBJ2-3; 9 bases align to TRBD2. CDR1 DFQATT and CDR2 SNEGSKA come from the germline V gene (reference sequence). This CDR3 contains 16 residues. CDR3 loop: CSARDWREGSTDTQYF. In nucleotides, the CDR3 is TGCAGTGCCAGAGATTGGCGGGAGGGCTCCACAGATACGCAGTATTTT.

This clonotype was observed at least ten times. The chain has TRBV19 and TRBJ1-1; D is perhaps TRBD1 (5 bases). CDR3 length equals 14 residues. The V end was cut by 6 bases, the J end by 1 base, with 12 bases between. CDR1 LNHDA and CDR2 SQIVND come from the germline V gene (reference sequence). The CDR3 loop reads CASSPTTENTEAFF. CDR3 bases: TGTGCCAGTAGCCCCACGACAGAGAACACTGAAGCTTTCTTT.

This clonotype showed up many times. The J gene is TRBJ2-1, the V gene TRBV12-5; TRBD1 agrees at 8 bases. Germline lookup yields CDR1 LGHNT and CDR2 FRNRAP. This CDR3 is built from 14 residues. V shed 6 bases, J shed 7 bases, and the junction held 8 bases outside the gene matches. The CDR3 DNA reads TGTGCTAGTGGGCGTTCAGGGGGCTTTAATGAGCAGTTCTTC. This gives the protein CASGRSGGFNEQFF. Full variable domain (outside the CDR3, taken from reference TRBV12-5 and TRBJ2-1): DARVTQTPRHKVTEMGQEVTMRCQPILGHNTVFWYRQTMMQGLELLAYFRNRAPLDDSGMPKDRFSAEMPDATLATLKIQPSEPRDSAVYFCASGRSGGFNEQFFGPGTRLTVL.

This clonotype was picked up many times. The chain links TRBV12-3 or TRBV12-4 to TRBJ1-5; D may be TRBD1 (6 bases). This CDR3 is 14 amino acids long. V was shortened by 4 bases and J by 4 bases, with 11 bases between the two germline ends. The CDR3 DNA reads as TGTGCCAGCAGTTGGGGGGGGGCGAATCAGCCCCAGCATTTT. This gives the protein CASSWGGANQPQHF.

This clonotype turned up a few times. The chain uses TRBV15 and TRBJ2-7, with 9 bases fitting TRBD2. Unmatched junction bases numbered 6, after V lost 0 bases and J lost 3 bases. The CDR3 is 16 residues long. CDR1 and CDR2 from the germline V gene are LNHNV and YYDKDF (reference sequence). DNA for the CDR3: TGTGCCACCAGCAGAGATCTAGCGGGGCAGATCTACGAGCAGTACTTC. This gives the protein CATSRDLAGQIYEQYF.

As for this clonotype: One end of the junction fails to match germline, which may point to a read error. V is TRBV29-1 and J is TRBJ1-1, with D unresolved. Germline-derived CDR1 and CDR2 are SQVTM and ANQGSEA. This CDR3 region has 9 residues. CDR3 DNA: TGCAGCGTCGGATCCCAAGCGGTCTTT. Its translation is CSVGSQAVF.

This clonotype appeared many times. The chain uses TRBV4-3 and TRBJ2-3; 8 nucleotides match TRBD2. CDR3 length equals 16 residues. The ends lost 5 bases at V and 2 bases at J; junction bases unmatched: 9. Germline lookup yields CDR1 LGHNA and CDR2 YSLEER. The DNA for the CDR3 is TGCGCCAGCAGCTTCGAGACTAGCGTCACCACAGATACGCAGTATTTT. It codes for CASSFETSVTTDTQYF.

In its sample, this clonotype was seen a few times. A read error may produce the germline difference seen at one junction end. The V and J genes are TRBV24-1 and TRBJ2-3, with 8 bases matching TRBD1. The CDR3 covers 18 residues. Germline CDR1 is KGHDR and CDR2 is SFDVKD. CDR3 nucleotides: TGTGCCACCAATGATTTGAGTCAGGGGGCGTTTTTGGTAGATACGCAGTATTTT. It specifies CATNDLSQGAFLVDTQYF.

This clonotype was recorded at least ten times. V is TRBV27 and J is TRBJ2-7, with a tentative D call TRBD1 (6 bases). From germline, CDR1 is MNHEY and CDR2 SMNVEV (reference sequence). The CDR3 consists of 15 residues. Trimming removed 2 bases at V and 0 bases at J, with 11 bases between. The CDR3 loop reads CASSLIGRGSYEQYF. The DNA for the CDR3 is TGTGCCAGCAGTTTAATAGGCAGGGGCTCCTACGAGCAGTACTTC.

This clonotype has at least ten counts. The chain links TRBV11-2 to TRBJ2-7; TRBD1 might be the D (6 bases). Trimming removed 6 bases at V and 6 bases at J, with 12 bases between. The CDR3 is 12 amino acids. Germline CDR1 SGHAT, CDR2 FQNNGV. The DNA of the CDR3 is TGTGCCAGCAGGGGGGCAGGGGCCGAGCAGTACTTC. Its protein product is CASRGAGAEQYF.

This clonotype was seen many times. CDR3 protein: CASTKPSGSSYNEQFF. The CDR3 DNA is TGTGCCAGCACCAAACCTAGCGGGAGCTCCTACAATGAGCAGTTCTTC. The chain employs TRBV12-3 or TRBV12-4 and TRBJ2-1, with 10 bases that match TRBD2. CDR3 length: 16 amino acids. Trimming removed 7 bases from V and 0 bases from J; junction bases left unmatched: 6.

This clonotype occurred many times. V gene TRBV28 combines with J gene TRBJ1-1, with D possibly TRBD1 on 5 matching bases. CDR1 MDHEN and CDR2 SYDVKM come from the germline V gene. The CDR3 spans 14 residues. Trimming removed 7 bases from V and 0 bases from J, with 12 bases in between. Here the CDR3 reads CASNQGRVNTEAFF. The CDR3, as DNA: TGTGCCAGCAACCAGGGCAGGGTGAACACTGAAGCTTTCTTT.

At least ten counts were recorded for this clonotype. This chain links TRBV3-1 with TRBJ2-1; possibly TRBD1 for D (5 bases). This CDR3 has 13 residues. Between the trimmed V and J ends, which lost 3 bases and 7 bases, there was a span of 10 bases. Germline assignment: CDR1 LGHDT and CDR2 YNNKEL (reference sequence). The CDR3 DNA reads TGTGCCAGCAGCCAGACAGTAGAGAATGAGCAGTTCTTC. Its translation is CASSQTVENEQFF.

This clonotype has more than one count but fewer than ten. This sequence joins TRBV4-3 and TRBJ2-7; TRBD1 matches at 10 bases. The CDR3 is made up of 16 amino acids. The V gene end was trimmed by 0 bases and the J gene end by 3 bases; junction bases not matched to a gene: 5. Germline V gives CDR1 LGHNA, CDR2 YSLEER. CDR3 in amino acids: CASSQDTGTGVYEQYF. DNA of the CDR3: TGCGCCAGCAGCCAAGATACCGGGACAGGGGTCTACGAGCAGTACTTC.

This clonotype was picked up many times. This chain uses TRBV28 with TRBJ1-5; D might be TRBD1 (6 bases). V was pared by 3 bases and J by 5 bases, with 14 bases between. The CDR3 spans 15 residues. In germline, CDR1 is MDHEN, CDR2 SYDVKM. CDR3 DNA sequence: TGTGCCAGCAGTTTTGGACAGTTACTCCATCAGCCCCAGCATTTT. It encodes CASSFGQLLHQPQHF.

This clonotype came up many times. The chain employs TRBV20-1 and TRBJ2-2; no reliable D call. CDR1 and CDR2 (germline): DFQATT, SNEGSKA (reference sequence). V was cut by 7 bases and J by 6 bases, with 12 bases left in between. This CDR3 region has 12 residues. This CDR3 reads CSVRVKSGELFF. CDR3 DNA sequence: TGCAGTGTTAGGGTTAAGTCCGGGGAGCTGTTTTTT.

In its sample, this clonotype was seen many times. The CDR3 region is CSASFGTSGTDTQYF. The CDR3 nucleotides read TGCAGTGCTAGTTTCGGGACTAGCGGGACAGATACGCAGTATTTT. This rearrangement joins TRBV20-1 to TRBJ2-3; 12 nucleotides line up with TRBD2. V trimming: 3 bases; J trimming: 3 bases; junction bases outside the gene matches: 4. Germline CDR1 is DFQATT and CDR2 is SNEGSKA (reference sequence). The CDR3 has 15 residues.

This clonotype was observed many times. The chain couples TRBV20-1 to TRBJ2-3, with unresolved D. This CDR3 comprises 15 residues. V lost 1 base and J 5 bases, leaving 16 bases between the germline ends. CDR1 is DFQATT and CDR2 is SNEGSKA in the germline V gene (reference sequence). The DNA for the CDR3 is TGCAGTGCTAGAGGGCCCTCCGGCTTAGTAGATACGCAGTATTTT. This sequence encodes CSARGPSGLVDTQYF.

This clonotype was counted ten times or more. V and J are TRBV5-1 and TRBJ1-1; the D is unclear. The germline gives CDR1 SGHRS, CDR2 YFSETQ. The CDR3 is made up of 14 amino acids. V was cut by 1 base and J by 2 bases, with 9 bases left in between. CDR3 in DNA: TGCGCCAGCAGCTTGTCCCCCGAAAACACTGAAGCTTTCTTT. It translates to CASSLSPENTEAFF.

Ten or more counts support this clonotype. The chain couples TRBV30 to TRBJ1-5; D unclear. The germline V and J ends were trimmed by 3 bases and 4 bases, with 7 bases remaining between them. Per germline, CDR1 GTSNPN and CDR2 SVGIG (reference sequence). CDR3 size: 12 residues. This CDR3 is CAWRDANQPQHF. In DNA, the CDR3 is TGTGCCTGGAGGGACGCGAATCAGCCCCAGCATTTT.

This clonotype came up a few times. The chain couples TRBV7-9 to TRBJ2-7; TRBD1 aligns across 7 bases. Per germline, CDR1 SEHNR and CDR2 FQNEAQ (reference sequence). The CDR3 runs 15 residues. V lost 5 bases, J lost 2 bases, and 9 bases stayed unmatched. CDR3 sequence (DNA): TGTGCCAGCAGCGGCCAAAGGGACAGAACCTACGAGCAGTACTTC. Its translation: CASSGQRDRTYEQYF. Using reference TRBV7-9 and TRBJ2-7 for the parts outside the CDR3, the full variable domain is DTGVSQNPRHKITKRGQNVTFRCDPISEHNRLYWYRQTLGQGPEFLTYFQNEAQLEKSRLLSDRFSAERPKGSFSTLEIQRTEQGDSAMYLCASSGQRDRTYEQYFGPGTRLTVT.

This clonotype was counted at least ten times. The CDR3 here is CASRPPGQTTDTQYF. CDR3 DNA: TGTGCCAGCAGACCACCGGGACAGACCACAGATACGCAGTATTTT. The J gene is TRBJ2-3, the V gene TRBV7-2, with TRBD1 matching over 7 bases. Germline values: CDR1 SGHTA, CDR2 FQGNSA. This CDR3 contains 15 residues. The V segment lost 6 bases and the J segment 2 bases; nucleotides outside the gene matches: 8. The variable domain in full, completed from reference TRBV7-2 and TRBJ2-3, reads GAGVSQSPSNKVTEKGKDVELRCDPISGHTALYWYRQSLGQGLEFLIYFQGNSAPDKSGLPSDRFSAERTGGSVSTLTIQRTQQEDSAVYLCASRPPGQTTDTQYFGPGTRLTVL.